This entry lists 30 T cell receptor beta chains sequenced from one sample in a study of blood T cell repertoires in COVID-19. The data were produced by immunoSEQ multiplex PCR, yet TCRdb's version contains in-frame clones alone and is incomplete. The table has 250,000 to 300,000 clones, around 90% seen once. Sequenced input: peripheral blood. The source is a woman aged 50 to 60 with COVID-19, enrolled during active disease.

This chain links TRBV4-3 with TRBJ2-3; D possibly corresponds to TRBD1 (5 bases). The CDR3 covers 16 residues. CDR1 is LGHNA and CDR2 is YSLEER in the germline V gene. Trimming shortened V by 3 bases and J by 2 bases, and 15 bases separated the two germline ends. The chain's CDR3 is CASSQSGTGLTDTQYF. CDR3 DNA: TGCGCCAGCAGCCAGTCCGGAACAGGCCTCACAGATACGCAGTATTTT.

The chain recombines TRBV7-9 with TRBJ2-3; 14 bases are a match to TRBD2. Germline V gene lookup returns CDR1 SEHNR and CDR2 FQNEAQ (reference sequence). CDR3 length equals 18 residues. Germline trimming cut 1 base from V and 0 bases from J; bases unmatched to any gene: 3. The CDR3 DNA follows: TGTGCCAGCAGCTTAGGATGGACTAGCGGGGGGAGCACAGATACGCAGTATTTT. It encodes CASSLGWTSGGSTDTQYF.

J is TRBJ2-7 and V is TRBV5-1; 12 bases fit TRBD2. CDR1 SGHRS and CDR2 YFSETQ come from the germline V gene. The CDR3 is 18 amino acids. Trimming at V came to 4 bases and at J to 4 bases, leaving 15 bases not matched to a gene. CDR3 nucleotide sequence: TGCGCCAGCAGCGTAACTTCCTCACTAGCGGGAGGTCGTTACGAGCAGTACTTC. Encoded protein: CASSVTSSLAGGRYEQYF.

The rearrangement links TRBV18 to TRBJ2-1; 16 nucleotides agree with TRBD2. Per germline, CDR1 KGHSH and CDR2 LQKENI. Trimming cost V 3 bases and J 5 bases; bases outside gene matches: 10. This CDR3 contains 19 residues. The CDR3 coding sequence is TGTGCCAGCTCACCTCCGGGACTAGCGGGAGGGGGATCCAACAATGAGCAGTTCTTC. It encodes CASSPPGLAGGGSNNEQFF.

The chain carries TRBV4-3 and TRBJ2-1; 7 nucleotides match TRBD1. V trimming: 3 bases; J trimming: 5 bases; junction bases outside the gene matches: 13. The CDR3 length is 17 residues. CDR1 and CDR2 (germline): LGHNA, YSLEER. The CDR3 sequence: CASSHQLTGLDHNEQFF. As DNA, the CDR3 is TGCGCCAGCAGCCACCAACTGACAGGGCTTGACCACAATGAGCAGTTCTTC.

The V call is TRBV2, the J call TRBJ1-2; 7 bases map to TRBD1. The length of the CDR3 is 15 residues. V lost 5 bases to trimming and J lost 4 bases; unmatched junction nucleotides: 10. Germline values: CDR1 SNHLY, CDR2 FYNNEI. Here the CDR3 reads CASSQTMGQLYGYTF. The CDR3 coding sequence is TGTGCCAGCAGTCAGACTATGGGACAGCTCTATGGCTACACCTTC.

The chain recombines TRBV5-1 with TRBJ2-2; 7 positions agree with TRBD2. The CDR3 sequence is 14 residues long. V lost 6 bases, J lost 4 bases, and 6 bases stayed unmatched. CDR1 is SGHRS and CDR2 is YFSETQ in the germline V gene. CDR3 protein: CASTGLGSTGELFF. Written as DNA, the CDR3 is TGCGCCAGCACCGGACTAGGGTCCACCGGGGAGCTGTTTTTT.

CDR3 loop: CASSDHNGGYGYTF. Written as DNA, the CDR3 is TGCGCCAGCAGTGACCACAACGGAGGCTATGGCTACACCTTC. The genes are TRBV10-1 and TRBJ1-2; D is unresolved. This CDR3 is built from 14 residues. Germline V lookup: CDR1 WNHNN, CDR2 SYGVQD (reference sequence). Trimming cost V 3 bases and J 4 bases, with 12 bases left between them.

The chain uses TRBV9 and TRBJ2-5, with 8 bases fitting TRBD1. CDR1 is SGDLS and CDR2 is YYNGEE in the germline V gene. V dropped 0 bases and J dropped 2; count of bases not matched to a gene: 0. This CDR3 is 14 amino acids long. CDR3 loop: CASSVGQGQETQYF. The CDR3 DNA reads as TGTGCCAGCAGCGTAGGACAGGGGCAAGAGACCCAGTACTTC.

Here the CDR3 reads CASSLVSGMVGAKNIQYF. The CDR3 DNA is TGTGCCAGCAGCTTAGTGAGCGGGATGGTCGGGGCCAAAAACATTCAGTACTTC. This rearrangement joins TRBV7-2 to TRBJ2-4, with 7 nucleotides matching TRBD2. The V segment lost 1 base and the J segment 1 base; nucleotides outside the gene matches: 10. The CDR3 covers 18 residues. Germline V CDR1 and CDR2: SGHTA, FQGNSA.

The chain couples TRBV5-1 to TRBJ2-7; tentatively, D is TRBD1 (5 bases). This CDR3 is 14 amino acids long. V was cut by 5 bases and J by 3 bases, with 15 bases left in between. Germline CDR1 is SGHRS and CDR2 is YFSETQ. The CDR3 DNA reads TGCGCCAGCAGTCAGGGTGATAACAACTACGAGCAGTACTTC. Its protein is CASSQGDNNYEQYF.

The chain joins TRBV15 to TRBJ2-7; possible D gene TRBD2, 6 bases. The V gene lost 5 bases and the J gene lost 1 base, with 6 bases spanning the gap. This CDR3 spans 12 amino acids. Germline V gene lookup returns CDR1 LNHNV and CDR2 YYDKDF (reference sequence). CDR3 DNA: TGTGCCACCAGCGGGGGGTCCTACGAGCAGTACTTC. Its translation is CATSGGSYEQYF. Complete variable domain (other parts from reference TRBV15 and TRBJ2-7): DAMVIQNPRYQVTQFGKPVTLSCSQTLNHNVMYWYQQKSSQAPKLLFHYYDKDFNNEADTPDNFQSRRPNTSFCFLDIRSPGLGDTAMYLCATSGGSYEQYFGPGTRLTVT.

As to this clone: At one end, the junction sequence differs from germline, possibly due to a read error. Other DNA variants within this sample encode the same CDR3. The V gene is TRBV7-2, the J gene TRBJ1-4, with 10 bases that match TRBD1. The CDR3 has 16 amino acids. The germline V gene has CDR1 SGHTA and CDR2 FQGNSA. The CDR3 coding sequence is TGCGCCAGCAGCAGGGACAGGGGTGCAACTAATGAAAAACTGTTTTTT. It translates to CASSRDRGATNEKLFF.

This chain joins TRBV5-1 and TRBJ2-3; 7 bases line up with TRBD1. This CDR3 is built from 15 residues. Germline CDR1 SGHRS, CDR2 YFSETQ. Trimming cost V 3 bases and J 0 bases; bases outside gene matches: 4. The CDR3 nucleotides are TGCGCCAGCAGCTACCGGGGACAGAGCACAGATACGCAGTATTTT. It yields the protein CASSYRGQSTDTQYF.

The rearrangement links TRBV7-2 to TRBJ1-2; weak D call: TRBD1 (6 bases). The V gene lost 2 bases and the J gene lost 8 bases, with 12 bases spanning the gap. The CDR3 has 13 amino acids. Germline V lookup: CDR1 SGHTA, CDR2 FQGNSA. In DNA form, the CDR3 reads TGTGCCAGCAGCTTATCAGGGGATATGGGCTACACCTTC. This encodes CASSLSGDMGYTF.

The CDR3: CASSFWTGPTSGIPRETQYF. For the CDR3, the DNA is TGTGCCAGCAGTTTTTGGACAGGCCCGACTAGCGGGATACCTAGGGAGACCCAGTACTTC. The chain couples TRBV27 to TRBJ2-5; TRBD2 agrees at 11 bases. The CDR3 is 20 amino acids. CDR1 MNHEY and CDR2 SMNVEV come from the germline V gene (reference sequence). With V trimmed by 3 bases and J by 5 bases, 20 bases remained unmatched.

This sequence joins TRBV7-2 and TRBJ2-7; 9 bases align to TRBD2. CDR3 length: 15 amino acids. The J segment lost 3 bases and the V segment lost 2 bases, leaving 5 bases of the junction unmatched. The V gene's germline CDR1 is SGHTA and CDR2 FQGNSA. CDR3 coding DNA: TGTGCCAGCAGCTTATCCGCTAGCGGGAACTACGAGCAGTACTTC. Translating it yields CASSLSASGNYEQYF.

As to this clone: One end of the junction does not line up with germline, which may come from a read error. The chain uses TRBV7-7 and TRBJ2-7; TRBD1 agrees at 9 bases. Looked up from germline, CDR1 is SSHAT and CDR2 is FNYEAQ (reference sequence). The CDR3 extends over 16 amino acids. The CDR3 region is CASSSGTGMNSYEQYF. The CDR3, as DNA: TGTGCTAGCAGCTCGGGGACAGGGATGAACTCCTACGAGCAGTACTTC.

The chain uses TRBV15 and TRBJ1-5, with unresolved D. V lost 0 bases to trimming and J lost 1 base, with 13 bases between them. The CDR3 sequence is 17 residues long. In germline, CDR1 is LNHNV, CDR2 YYDKDF (reference sequence). CDR3 coding DNA: TGTGCCACCAGCAGAGAGGGCAATACCCAAAGCAATCAGCCCCAGCATTTT. Residues: CATSREGNTQSNQPQHF.

The sample holds a few counts of this clone. The V call is TRBV2, the J call TRBJ2-1; 9 bases are shared with TRBD2. Germline V gene lookup returns CDR1 SNHLY and CDR2 FYNNEI. The CDR3 length is 16 residues. V shed 2 bases, J shed 5 bases, and the junction held 7 bases outside the gene matches. The CDR3: CASSEPRTSVNNEQFF. The CDR3 DNA reads TGTGCCAGCAGTGAACCGAGGACTAGCGTCAACAATGAGCAGTTCTTC.

The J gene is TRBJ1-6, the V gene TRBV27; 7 bases line up with TRBD1. Germline values: CDR1 MNHEY, CDR2 SMNVEV (reference sequence). This CDR3 is built from 15 residues. V dropped 4 bases and J dropped 5; count of bases not matched to a gene: 5. CDR3 region: CASSSPGQNNSPLHF. The DNA of the CDR3 is TGTGCCAGCAGTTCCCCGGGACAGAATAATTCACCCCTCCACTTT.

The chain employs TRBV5-5 and TRBJ2-3, with a weak D call TRBD1 (6 bases). This CDR3 has 15 residues. Germline CDR1 SGHKS, CDR2 YYEKEE (reference sequence). The germline V and J ends were trimmed by 4 bases and 4 bases, with 16 bases remaining between them. CDR3 amino acids: CASSATGPFSDTQYF. CDR3 bases: TGTGCCAGCAGCGCGACAGGCCCCTTCTCAGATACGCAGTATTTT.

The rearrangement uses TRBV29-1 and TRBJ2-3, with TRBD2 as a possible D gene (6 bases). Per the germline V gene, CDR1 is SQVTM and CDR2 is ANQGSEA. The V gene lost 6 bases and the J gene lost 0 bases, with 19 bases spanning the gap. This CDR3 contains 16 residues. CDR3 amino acids: CSVPALAGTSTDTQYF. CDR3 coding DNA: TGCAGCGTGCCCGCTCTGGCGGGAACTAGCACAGATACGCAGTATTTT.

The rearrangement links TRBV15 to TRBJ2-1; 7 bases are shared with TRBD2. V shed 2 bases and J 5 bases; nucleotides not matched to a gene: 3. CDR1 is LNHNV and CDR2 is YYDKDF in the germline V gene (reference sequence). The CDR3 is 14 residues long. CDR3 residues: CATSRIGLDNEQFF. The CDR3 nucleotides read TGTGCCACCAGCAGAATAGGACTAGACAATGAGCAGTTCTTC. The variable domain in full, with the rest retrieved from reference TRBV15 and TRBJ2-1, is DAMVIQNPRYQVTQFGKPVTLSCSQTLNHNVMYWYQQKSSQAPKLLFHYYDKDFNNEADTPDNFQSRRPNTSFCFLDIRSPGLGDTAMYLCATSRIGLDNEQFFGPGTRLTVL.

This rearrangement joins TRBV6-2 or TRBV6-3 to TRBJ2-5; 8 nucleotides align to TRBD2. V lost 6 bases to trimming and J lost 2 bases; unmatched junction nucleotides: 8. Germline lookup yields CDR1 MNHEY and CDR2 SVGEGT. The CDR3 sequence is 15 residues long. CDR3: CASSPQGGGQETQYF. The CDR3 bases are TGTGCCAGCAGCCCCCAGGGCGGGGGGCAAGAGACCCAGTACTTC.

The chain combines TRBV15 with TRBJ1-2; 7 bases map to TRBD1. Germline V gene lookup returns CDR1 LNHNV and CDR2 YYDKDF (reference sequence). The CDR3 runs 15 residues. The V segment lost 1 base and the J segment 4 bases; nucleotides outside the gene matches: 6. As DNA, the CDR3 is TGTGCCACCAGCAGAGGGCCCGACAGGGCCTATGGCTACACCTTC. Translated: CATSRGPDRAYGYTF.

The rearrangement joins TRBV3-1 (or the pseudogene TRBV3-2) to TRBJ2-1; TRBD2 aligns across 10 bases. Germline loops: CDR1 LGHDT, CDR2 YNNKEL (reference sequence). Losses at the gene ends were 6 bases for V and 7 bases for J; bases not matched to a gene: 3. The CDR3 spans 13 residues. CDR3 sequence: CASRRTSGNEQFF. CDR3 DNA: TGTGCCAGCAGACGGACTAGCGGAAATGAGCAGTTCTTC.

The chain employs TRBV30 and TRBJ2-3, with D perhaps matching TRBD2 (6 bases). This CDR3 spans 15 amino acids. Germline CDR1 GTSNPN, CDR2 SVGIG (reference sequence). V was clipped by 0 bases and J by 6 bases, with 16 bases between them. CDR3 nucleotide sequence: TGTGCCTGGAGTGTACTTGGGGGGTCGAGGGATACGCAGTATTTT. This sequence encodes CAWSVLGGSRDTQYF.

The rearrangement links TRBV7-2 to TRBJ2-7; 11 bases align to TRBD2. Germline CDR1 is SGHTA and CDR2 is FQGNSA. V lost 5 bases to trimming and J lost 0 bases; unmatched junction nucleotides: 6. The CDR3 is made up of 16 amino acids. The chain's CDR3 is CASSQATSGASYEQYF. The CDR3, as DNA: TGTGCCAGCAGCCAGGCGACTAGCGGGGCCTCCTACGAGCAGTACTTC.

The V and J genes are TRBV18 and TRBJ2-2; the D gene is possibly TRBD2 (7 bases). The germline CDR1 and CDR2 sequences are KGHSH and LQKENI. Trimming pared 3 bases from V and 7 bases from J, leaving 15 bases between. CDR3 size: 15 residues. CDR3 amino acids: CASSPPAGAIGELFF. For the CDR3, the DNA is TGTGCCAGCTCACCCCCTGCGGGGGCGATCGGGGAGCTGTTTTTT.